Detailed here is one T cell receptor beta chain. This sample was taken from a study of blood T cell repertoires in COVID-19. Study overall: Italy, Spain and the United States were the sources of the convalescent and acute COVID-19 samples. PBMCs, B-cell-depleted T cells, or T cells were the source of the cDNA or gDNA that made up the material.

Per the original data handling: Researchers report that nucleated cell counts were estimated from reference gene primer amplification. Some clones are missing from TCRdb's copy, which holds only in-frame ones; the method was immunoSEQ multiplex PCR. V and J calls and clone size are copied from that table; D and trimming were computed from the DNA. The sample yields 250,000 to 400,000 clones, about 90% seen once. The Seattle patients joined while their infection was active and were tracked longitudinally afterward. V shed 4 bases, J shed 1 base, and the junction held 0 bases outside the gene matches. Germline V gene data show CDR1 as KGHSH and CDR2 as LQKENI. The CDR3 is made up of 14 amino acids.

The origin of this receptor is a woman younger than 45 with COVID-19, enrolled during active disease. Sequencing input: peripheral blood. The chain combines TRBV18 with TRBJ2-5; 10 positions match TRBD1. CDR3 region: CASSRDRGQETQYF. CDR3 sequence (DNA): TGTGCCAGCTCACGGGACAGGGGCCAAGAGACCCAGTACTTC.